This TCR beta chain was profiled in a study of vaccination effects on CD4 cells after COVID-19. Study details: Samples were taken post-vaccine, and their median timing was 72 days after the second dose.

Details on this clone: The antigen remains undetermined.

Scientists isolated CD4+ T cells after a roughly 10-day culture period ended. Participants received two doses of either the BNT162b2 or mRNA-1273 vaccine. Repertoires were generated with immunoSEQ multiplex PCR, while TCRdb's copy carries only in-frame clones and drops some. The data hold fewer than 40,000 clones, with 74% observed a single time. Findings and limits, study-wide: From healthy vaccinees, only 1 of 255 vaccine-induced clones also reacted to common cold coronaviruses.

The V gene end was trimmed by 1 base and the J gene end by 0 bases; junction bases not matched to a gene: 5. The CDR3 spans 16 residues. CDR1 LGHNT and CDR2 FRNRAP come from the germline V gene. The sample consisted of CD4+ T cells from PBMCs cultured without peptide, taken after COVID-19 vaccination. This clonotype was obtained from a human donor who received a COVID-19 vaccine. This chain joins TRBV12-5 and TRBJ2-7, with TRBD2 identical over 8 bases. The CDR3 bases are TGTGCTAGTGGTTTGGGAGCGGGGGACCCCTCCTACGAGCAGTACTTC. It codes for CASGLGAGDPSYEQYF.